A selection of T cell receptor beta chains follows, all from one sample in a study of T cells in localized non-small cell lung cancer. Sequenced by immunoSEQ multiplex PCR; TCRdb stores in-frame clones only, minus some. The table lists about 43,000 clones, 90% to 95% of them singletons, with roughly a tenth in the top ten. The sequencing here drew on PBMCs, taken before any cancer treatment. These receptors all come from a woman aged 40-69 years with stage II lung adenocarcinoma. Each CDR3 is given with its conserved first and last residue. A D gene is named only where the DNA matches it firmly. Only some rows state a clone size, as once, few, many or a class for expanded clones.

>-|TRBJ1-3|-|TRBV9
CASSSRVAGNTIYF
TGTGCCAGCAGCTCCAGGGTTGCTGGAAACACCATATATTTT
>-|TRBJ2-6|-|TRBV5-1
CASSLDTFGDLLSGANVLTF
TGCGCCAGCAGCTTGGATACTTTTGGGGACCTCCTCTCTGGGGCCAACGTCCTGACTTTC
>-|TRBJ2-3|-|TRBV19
CASSMNRWDDTDTQYF
TGTGCCAGTAGTATGAACCGTTGGGACGACACAGATACGCAGTATTTT
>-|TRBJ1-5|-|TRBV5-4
CASSFGGDQPQHF
TGTGCCAGCAGCTTTGGCGGGGATCAGCCCCAGCATTTT
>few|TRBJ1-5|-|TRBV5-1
CASSLDSNQPQHF
TGCGCCAGCAGCTTGGACAGCAATCAGCCCCAGCATTTT
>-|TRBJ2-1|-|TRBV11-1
CASSLAGGIYNEQFF
TGTGCCAGCAGCTTAGCGGGGGGAATCTACAATGAGCAGTTCTTC
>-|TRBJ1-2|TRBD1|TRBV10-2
CATRGQGYTF
TGCGCCACCAGGGGACAGGGCTACACCTTC
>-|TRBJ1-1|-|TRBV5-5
CASSNQQGGNTEAFF
TGTGCCAGCAGCAATCAACAGGGCGGGAACACTGAAGCTTTCTTT
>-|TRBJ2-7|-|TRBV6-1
CASRELATYEQYF
TGTGCCAGCAGAGAATTGGCCACCTACGAGCAGTACTTC
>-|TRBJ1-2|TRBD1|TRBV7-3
CASSINGDSLPYGYTF
TGTGCCAGCAGCATAAACGGGGACAGCTTACCCTATGGCTACACCTTC
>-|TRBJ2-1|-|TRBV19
CASSRSVSSYNEQFF
TGTGCCAGTAGCCGGAGCGTGAGCTCCTACAATGAGCAGTTCTTC
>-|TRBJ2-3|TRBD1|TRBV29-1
CSVVRDRGLGHTQYF
TGCAGCGTTGTCCGGGACAGGGGGCTTGGGCATACGCAGTATTTT
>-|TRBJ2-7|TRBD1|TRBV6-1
CASSGAGTGDEQYF
TGTGCCAGCAGTGGCGCCGGGACAGGGGACGAGCAGTACTTC
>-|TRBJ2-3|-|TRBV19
CASSIKGWWDGAFDTQYF
TGTGCCAGTAGTATAAAGGGATGGTGGGACGGTGCGTTCGATACGCAGTATTTT
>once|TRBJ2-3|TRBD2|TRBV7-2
CATSWGGLTDTQYF
TGTGCCACGTCTTGGGGGGGACTCACAGATACGCAGTATTTT
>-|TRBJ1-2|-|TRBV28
CASSSTRGMSGYTF
TGTGCCAGCAGTTCTACCAGGGGCATGAGTGGCTACACCTTC
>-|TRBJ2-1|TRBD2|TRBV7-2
CASSLTGLAGGYNEQFF
TGTGCCAGCAGCTTAACGGGGCTAGCGGGAGGGTACAATGAGCAGTTCTTC
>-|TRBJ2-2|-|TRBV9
CASSVSLVAGELFF
TGTGCCAGCAGCGTAAGTCTAGTGGCCGGGGAGCTGTTTTTT
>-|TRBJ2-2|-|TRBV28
CASSSNRQETGELFF
TGTGCCAGCAGTTCCAACCGGCAGGAAACCGGGGAGCTGTTTTTT
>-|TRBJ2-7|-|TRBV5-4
CASSLFGTYEQYF
TGTGCCAGCAGCTTGTTTGGAACCTACGAGCAGTACTTC
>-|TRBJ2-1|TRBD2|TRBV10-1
CASSIAGEGGNEQFF
TGCGCCAGCAGTATAGCGGGAGAAGGAGGCAATGAGCAGTTCTTC
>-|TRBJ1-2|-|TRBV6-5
CASSSGTRGYTF
TGTGCCAGCAGTTCAGGGACCCGTGGCTACACCTTC
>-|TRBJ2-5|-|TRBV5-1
CASSPGPGWEETQYF
TGCGCCAGCAGCCCCGGCCCTGGATGGGAAGAGACCCAGTACTTC
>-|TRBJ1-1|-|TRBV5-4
CASSSFRSLNRTEAFF
TGTGCCAGCAGCTCGTTTCGCTCCCTAAACAGGACTGAAGCTTTCTTT
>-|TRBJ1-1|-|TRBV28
CASSPIITNTEAFF
TGTGCCAGCAGTCCCATAATCACGAACACTGAAGCTTTCTTT
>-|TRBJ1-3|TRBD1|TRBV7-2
CASSLTGGNSGNTIYF
TGTGCCAGCAGCCTGACAGGGGGCAACTCTGGAAACACCATATATTTT
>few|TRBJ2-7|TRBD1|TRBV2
CASAQDRGNYEQYF
TGTGCCAGCGCTCAGGACAGGGGGAACTACGAGCAGTACTTC
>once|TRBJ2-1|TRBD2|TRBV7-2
CASSTPGLAGTNEQFF
TGTGCCAGCAGCACCCCAGGACTAGCGGGAACAAATGAGCAGTTCTTC
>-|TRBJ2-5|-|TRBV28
CASSDLEEAIQETQYF
TGTGCCAGCAGCGACCTGGAAGAGGCAATCCAAGAGACCCAGTACTTC
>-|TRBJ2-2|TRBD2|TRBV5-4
CASSRSASGSSGGELFF
TGTGCCAGCAGCAGATCCGCTAGCGGGAGCTCGGGCGGGGAGCTGTTTTTT
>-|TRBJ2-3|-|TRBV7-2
CASSRSGRGTTDTQYF
TGTGCCAGCAGCAGGTCGGGAAGGGGGACCACAGATACGCAGTATTTT
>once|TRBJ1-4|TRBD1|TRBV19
CASSIGTGGEKLFF
TGTGCCAGTAGTATAGGCACAGGGGGGGAAAAACTGTTTTTT
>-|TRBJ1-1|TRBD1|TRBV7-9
CASSRGTEDEAFF
TGTGCCAGCAGCCGGGGGACAGAGGATGAAGCTTTCTTT
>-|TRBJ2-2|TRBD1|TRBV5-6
CASSFQTGVLSGELFF
TGTGCCAGCAGCTTCCAGACAGGGGTCCTTTCCGGGGAGCTGTTTTTT
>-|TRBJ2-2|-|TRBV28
CASSLNVAGELFF
TGTGCCAGCAGTTTAAACGTAGCCGGGGAGCTGTTTTTT
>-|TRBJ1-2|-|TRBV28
CASSSPSAGSGDGYTF
TGTGCCAGCAGTTCCCCGAGTGCAGGGTCAGGAGATGGCTACACCTTC
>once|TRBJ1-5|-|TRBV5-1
CASSLAGGNQPQHF
TGCGCCAGCAGCTTGGCCGGTGGAAATCAGCCCCAGCATTTT
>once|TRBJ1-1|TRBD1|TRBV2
CASRTPDRRLNTEAFF
TGTGCCAGCAGGACCCCGGACAGGAGGTTGAACACTGAAGCTTTCTTT
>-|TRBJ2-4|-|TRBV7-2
CASSLQLAKNIQYF
TGTGCCAGCAGCTTACAATTAGCCAAAAACATTCAGTACTTC
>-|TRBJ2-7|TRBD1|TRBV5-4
CASSFPGTVSYEQYF
TGTGCCAGCAGCTTCCCCGGGACAGTCAGCTACGAGCAGTACTTC
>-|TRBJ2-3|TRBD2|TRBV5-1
CASSSGLDTDTQYF
TGCGCCAGCAGCTCGGGACTAGACACAGATACGCAGTATTTT
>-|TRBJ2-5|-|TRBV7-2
CASSPLTGQETQYF
TGTGCCAGCAGCCCACTGACAGGACAAGAGACCCAGTACTTC
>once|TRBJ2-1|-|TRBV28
CASSSTGEWTDEQFF
TGTGCCAGCAGTTCCACGGGGGAATGGACAGATGAGCAGTTCTTC
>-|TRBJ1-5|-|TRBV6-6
CASISERSFKGPQHF
TGTGCCAGCATAAGTGAACGGTCTTTCAAGGGGCCCCAGCATTTT
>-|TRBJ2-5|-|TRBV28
CASSRRRASDKIVRGQETQYF
TGTGCCAGCAGCCGTCGACGCGCTTCGGACAAAATCGTTAGGGGTCAAGAGACCCAGTACTTC
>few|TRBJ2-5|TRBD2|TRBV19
CASSASGGKETQYF
TGTGCCAGTAGTGCCAGCGGGGGGAAGGAGACCCAGTACTTC
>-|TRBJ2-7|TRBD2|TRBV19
CASRLAGDSYEQYF
TGTGCCAGTAGGCTAGCGGGGGACTCCTACGAGCAGTACTTC
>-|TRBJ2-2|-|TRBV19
CASSMTARETGELFF
TGTGCCAGTAGTATGACAGCTCGTGAAACCGGGGAGCTGTTTTTT
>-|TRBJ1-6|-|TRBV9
CASSVLTEPDSPLHF
TGTGCCAGCAGCGTCCTCACCGAACCCGATTCACCCCTCCACTTT
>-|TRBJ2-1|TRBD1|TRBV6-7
CASTPRDSFYNEQFF
TGTGCCAGCACCCCCCGGGACAGTTTCTACAATGAGCAGTTCTTC
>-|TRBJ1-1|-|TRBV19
CASSIQGSITEAFF
TGTGCCAGTAGTATCCAGGGAAGTATCACTGAAGCTTTCTTT
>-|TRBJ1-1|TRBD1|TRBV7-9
CASSLGQGYKAFF
TGTGCCAGCAGCCTAGGACAGGGATACAAAGCTTTCTTT
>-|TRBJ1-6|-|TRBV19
CASSEGTGTEFYNSPLHF
TGTGCCAGTAGTGAGGGCACCGGGACGGAATTCTATAATTCACCCCTCCACTTT
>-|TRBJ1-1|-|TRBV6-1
CASTHLLTEAFF
TGTGCCAGCACCCATCTTCTCACTGAAGCTTTCTTT